This T cell receptor beta chain was recovered during a study of vaccination and CD4 T cells after COVID-19. The overall study: Researchers treated cells with overlapping spike peptides taken from SARS-CoV-2, HCoV-NL63, HCoV-OC43 and HCoV-229E.

Sequenced with the Oncomine TCR Beta short-read assay was DNA taken from cultured CD4+ T cells. TCRdb redid the calling of the PCR reads with MiXCR, one entry per CDR3 protein. Here the sample spans about 20,000 distinct CDR3 sequences, roughly 56% being singletons. Points on this clonotype: The target antigen is unknown.

As to treatment: roughly nine-day PBMC culture with coronavirus spike peptide pools or control peptides (ViraFEST assay). From the approximately ten-day cultures, CD4+ T cells were isolated by negative selection. The receptor comes from a human donor who had recovered from COVID-19. Sequenced material: CD4+ T cells from blood, cultured in vitro.

The CDR3, as DNA: TGTGCCAGCAGCCCCGCGGGGCAGGTCCGGCCCCAGCATTTT. Its translation is CASSPAGQVRPQHF. This chain connects TRBV11-2 to TRBJ1-5, with D possibly matching TRBD1 (5 bases). V lost 5 bases and J 9 bases, leaving 17 bases between the germline ends. Germline values: CDR1 SGHAT, CDR2 FQNNGV. CDR3 size: 14 residues.